This TCR beta chain was captured in a study of tissue T cells after allogeneic stem cell transplantation. Comments on this clone: Its antigen is currently unknown. Gene and germline names: mouse. The CDR3 goes on 1 residue after the read ends, and that part is filled in from the germline J gene.

Only in-frame clones appear in the TCRdb table, and some are missing; sequencing was by immunoSEQ multiplex PCR. The table lists about 48,000 clones, about three quarters of them singletons. CDR3 length equals 14 residues. Trimming took off 4 bases at V and 0 bases at J, with 8 bases between the two ends. The germline gives CDR1 SGHSA, CDR2 FRNQAP. Findings and caveats of the study: Only a limited share of tissue TCRs appeared in blood or spleen. Motif-based clustering found tissue-specific repertoire signatures shared across patients, though few clones were shared. Alloreactivity or antigen specificity of tissue TCRs was not determined; some clones might be host cells.

The clonotype comes from a pool of C57BL/6 mice in good health. Sequencing was done on a sample of sorted cells pooled from one or two spleens. V and J are TRBV16 and TRBJ2-5, with D perhaps TRBD1 (6 bases). The CDR3 bases that were read are TGTGCAAGCAGCTCACAGGGAAACCAAGACACCCAGTAC. Protein sequence: CASSSQGNQDTQY. In full, the CDR3 reads CASSSQGNQDTQYF. The whole variable domain, remainder taken from reference TRBV16 and TRBJ2-5, is NAGVIQTPRHKVTGKGQEATLWCEPISGHSAVFWYRQTIVQGLEFLTYFRNQAPIDDSGMPKERFSAQMPNQSHSTLKIQSTQPQDSAVYLCASSSQGNQDTQYFGPGTRLLVL.